Sequencing of this TCR beta chain was carried out in a study of blood T cell repertoires in COVID-19 (dated by TCRdb to 2020 to 2022). Study-wide context: Samples covering the acute and convalescent phases of COVID-19 were provided by collaborators in the United States, Italy and Spain. The material from the prospective study consisted of cDNA or gDNA derived from T cells, B-cell-depleted T cells, or PBMCs. Subjects who had been exposed to COVID-19, were actively infected with it, or had recovered from it provided the deeply sampled blood TCRbeta repertoires that made up the dataset. The repertoires were released in a freely available public database intended as a resource for research on the immune response to SARS-CoV-2. Samples were obtained from the ongoing ImmuneRACE study (first 160 participants) and from 1,254 subjects provided by 6 global collaborators. Sample metadata almost always included a de-identified subject ID, COVID-19 status, age in years and sex. HLA class I and class II types, where available, came from metadata supplied by the sample provider rather than from assay-based typing. Findings and caveats that apply to the study as a whole: The amount of clinical and demographic metadata varied by source and participant and was provided uncurated.

With regard to this clone: It lacks a known antigen. Base qualities are missing; no much larger clone stands one base away.

The germline V gene provides CDR1 SQVTM and CDR2 ANQGSEA. V gives up 3 bases and J gives up 1 base, and the segment between their germline ends measures 12 bases. The CDR3 sequence holds 15 residues, the cysteine and phenylalanine included. Just CDR3 DNA is preserved here, 45 bases in frame from base 1. The collaborating institutions used their own protocols to collect whole blood in K2EDTA tubes. For TCRbeta analysis, collaborator samples were shipped as frozen whole blood, as isolated PBMCs, or as DNA extracted from either sample type. The immunoSEQ Assay, a bias-controlled multiplex PCR, was used to amplify TCRbeta CDR3 regions from genomic DNA. Turning to the authors' computational methods: Within the assay, amplification of reference gene primers was used to estimate how many nucleated cells each sample contained. To quantify the absolute abundance of each unique TCRbeta CDR3 rearrangement, sequence reads were collapsed and filtered. Productive Simpson clonality was computed per sample as the square root of Simpson's diversity index over productive rearrangements. TCRdb took this table from immuneACCESS and kept in-frame rearrangements with V and J called. Such tables lack part of the clones; where checked against another copy, unresolved V genes explain under half of the gap, and the rest is unexplained. V and J calls and clone size follow that table, whereas D and trimming were derived from the DNA. The sample includes around 100,000 clones, with roughly 79% observed a single time. In total, the top ten clones hold 9% to 14% of the sample.

The TCR comes from a woman aged 70 to 79 with acute or convalescent COVID-19. The sample comprised peripheral blood. The sequence is built from TRBV29-1 and TRBJ1-4; the best D guess is TRBD1, with 5 bases matching. The nucleotide sequence reads as follows: TGCAGCGTTGAGGGGGGGTTGGAAACTAATGAAAAACTGTTTTTT. It translates to CSVEGGLETNEKLFF.